This TCR beta chain stems from a study of blood T cell repertoires in COVID-19. Study-wide context: COVID-19 samples from acute and convalescent phases originated in the United States, Italy and Spain.

Assay: immunoSEQ multiplex PCR; the TCRdb copy retains only in-frame clones and omits some. The sample holds around 470,000 clones; nearly 90% are singletons and the top ten take 0.7% to 1%. Germline V gene data show CDR1 as MNHEY and CDR2 as SVGAGI. Trimming shortened V by 5 bases and J by 3 bases, and 8 bases separated the two germline ends. The length of the CDR3 is 13 residues. The gene calls are TRBV6-5 and TRBJ1-5; D is ambiguous. Material: peripheral blood. The sequence derives from a man aged 18-30 years with COVID-19, enrolled during active disease. CDR3 loop: CASSSSANQPQHF. Written as DNA, the CDR3 is TGTGCCAGCAGTAGCTCTGCCAATCAGCCCCAGCATTTT.